This TCR beta chain was sequenced for a study of T cell changes during pregnancy in multiple sclerosis. Measured with immunoSEQ multiplex PCR; TCRdb has only the in-frame clones, and not every one. Of approximately 92,000 clones listed, more than 90% are singletons. Germline V gene sequence: CDR1 MGHRA, CDR2 YSYEKL. The CDR3 runs 17 residues. With 0 bases clipped from V and 3 bases from J, the junction kept 8 bases outside the gene matches. The sample was peripheral blood, taken in the first trimester of pregnancy. The TCR comes from a female donor with multiple sclerosis, enrolled in a pregnancy study. The chain employs TRBV4-1 and TRBJ2-1; 7 bases line up with TRBD2. The DNA of the CDR3 is TGCGCCAGCAGCCAAGAGTTTGGCGGGAGCTTCTACAATGAGCAGTTCTTC. As protein: CASSQEFGGSFYNEQFF.